This entry lists 30 T cell receptor beta chains sequenced from one sample in a study of early T cells in non-severe SARS-CoV-2 infection (dated by TCRdb to about 2021). Library preparation was by 5' RACE. The listed sequencing device is NextSeq 500. TCRdb reran the public reads through fastp at Q25 and MiXCR, keeping productive beta chains. Each CDR3 protein gets just one entry, which takes the most common genes and DNA from the rows behind it. Across this sample there are more than 45,000 distinct CDR3 sequences, with over 10% seen only once. The ten largest clones capture around 4.5% of the sample. Sequenced sample: whole blood. These receptors were taken from an adult who was a healthcare worker with PCR-confirmed SARS-CoV-2 infection or an uninfected control (not recorded which).

This chain joins TRBV20-1 and TRBJ1-4, with unresolved D. CDR1 and CDR2 (germline): DFQATT, SNEGSKA (reference sequence). V shed 2 bases and J shed 5 bases, with 9 bases lying between them. CDR3 size: 13 residues. CDR3 residues: CSARRTLNEKLFF. In DNA form, the CDR3 reads TGCAGTGCTAGAAGGACTTTAAATGAAAAACTGTTTTTT.

This clonotype was counted a few times. The chain recombines TRBV5-1 with TRBJ1-2; no clear D gene. The germline V gene has CDR1 SGHRS and CDR2 YFSETQ. The CDR3 covers 12 residues. The ends were cut back, 2 bases at V and 2 bases at J, with 4 bases in the middle. The CDR3 protein is CASSFENYGYTF. The CDR3 nucleotides read TGCGCCAGCAGCTTTGAAAACTATGGCTACACCTTC. Looking up the rest from reference TRBV5-1 and TRBJ1-2 gives the full variable domain: KAGVTQTPRYLIKTRGQQVTLSCSPISGHRSVSWYQQTPGQGLQFLFEYFSETQRNKGNFPGRFSGRQFSNSRSEMNVSTLELGDSALYLCASSFENYGYTFGSGTRLTVV.

This clonotype was found many times. V is TRBV4-1 and J is TRBJ1-4; D not resolved. Trimming took off 2 bases at V and 8 bases at J, with 24 bases between the two ends. Germline CDR1 is MGHRA and CDR2 is YSYEKL. This CDR3 comprises 18 residues. The CDR3 region is CASSQIRRRGSDREKLFF. For the CDR3, the DNA is TGCGCCAGCAGCCAAATTAGACGTCGTGGCTCGGATAGGGAAAAACTGTTTTTT.

The rearrangement links TRBV20-1 to TRBJ2-1, with TRBD2 identical over 12 bases. CDR3 length: 16 amino acids. Germline-derived CDR1 and CDR2 are DFQATT and SNEGSKA (reference sequence). With 0 bases clipped from V and 5 bases from J, the junction kept 5 bases outside the gene matches. The CDR3 loop reads CSARDGLAGPHNEQFF. CDR3 nucleotides: TGCAGTGCTAGAGACGGACTAGCGGGACCTCACAATGAGCAGTTCTTC.

Turning to this clonotype: An end of the junction does not agree with germline; a read error may underlie this. The chain links TRBV4-3 to TRBJ2-2; D is uncertain. The CDR3 covers 14 residues. Germline CDR1 is LGHNA and CDR2 is YSLEER. The CDR3 loop is CARSQEGSPGELFF. The CDR3 nucleotides are TGCGCCAGGAGCCAAGAAGGGTCCCCCGGGGAGCTGTTTTTT.

This clonotype showed up just a few times. The V and J genes are TRBV5-1 and TRBJ2-3; D call uncertain. Trimming left V 2 bases short and J 1 base short, with 8 bases between. The germline CDR1 and CDR2 sequences are SGHRS and YFSETQ. The CDR3 runs to 14 residues. The CDR3 here is CASSLGPGTDTQYF. For the CDR3, the DNA is TGCGCCAGCAGCTTAGGCCCGGGCACAGATACGCAGTATTTT. The variable domain in full, completed from reference TRBV5-1 and TRBJ2-3, reads KAGVTQTPRYLIKTRGQQVTLSCSPISGHRSVSWYQQTPGQGLQFLFEYFSETQRNKGNFPGRFSGRQFSNSRSEMNVSTLELGDSALYLCASSLGPGTDTQYFGPGTRLTVL.

The sample holds many counts of this clonotype. The chain couples TRBV14 to TRBJ2-1; 10 positions match TRBD2. Germline CDR1 and CDR2: SGHDN and FVKESK. The CDR3 length is 19 residues. The V and J ends lost 0 bases and 4 bases, in that order; junction bases with no gene match: 12. The CDR3 DNA follows: TGTGCCAGCAGCCAAGATTGGGAGTCACTAGCGGGATTGTACAATGAGCAGTTCTTC. This encodes CASSQDWESLAGLYNEQFF.

This clonotype was found a few times. This chain uses TRBV9 with TRBJ2-3; TRBD1 aligns across 11 bases. Germline assignment: CDR1 SGDLS and CDR2 YYNGEE. The CDR3 contains 17 residues. With V trimmed by 2 bases and J by 4 bases, 9 bases remained unmatched. The CDR3 spells CASSVGQGARAADTQYF. The CDR3 nucleotides are TGTGCCAGCAGCGTTGGACAGGGGGCGCGGGCAGCAGATACGCAGTATTTT.

Many counts were recorded for this clonotype. The chain uses TRBV18 and TRBJ2-1, with a tentative D call TRBD1 (6 bases). CDR1 is KGHSH, CDR2 LQKENI, per germline. The CDR3 is 15 amino acids. Trimming stripped 3 bases from V and 4 bases from J, with 13 bases between. CDR3 sequence reads: CASSPGTMNYNEQFF. The CDR3 DNA is TGTGCCAGCTCACCCGGGACAATGAATTACAATGAGCAGTTCTTC.

The sample holds many counts of this clonotype. The CDR3 loop is CASSSGSSDTQYF. The CDR3 region has the DNA TGTGCCAGCAGCTCCGGGAGTTCAGATACGCAGTATTTT. The chain is built from TRBV5-4 and TRBJ2-3; perhaps TRBD2 as D (6 bases). V shed 3 bases and J shed 4 bases, with 9 bases lying between them. CDR1 is SGHNT and CDR2 is YYREEE in the germline V gene (reference sequence). CDR3 length: 13 residues.

Only a few counts were recorded for this clonotype. V gene TRBV27 combines with J gene TRBJ2-1, with no clear D. The germline gives CDR1 MNHEY, CDR2 SMNVEV (reference sequence). With 8 bases removed from V and 3 bases from J, the gap between germline ends came to 17 bases. This CDR3 has 15 amino acids. CDR3 coding DNA: TGTGCCAGCGGGTTGGGGATTGGGGACTACAATGAGCAGTTCTTC. This translates into CASGLGIGDYNEQFF.

Only a few counts were recorded for this clonotype. The chain employs TRBV25-1 and TRBJ1-1; D gene uncertain. The germline V gene encodes CDR1 MGHDK and CDR2 SYGVNS. The V and J ends lost 2 bases and 12 bases respectively, with 10 bases between them. The CDR3 has 11 amino acids. In DNA, the CDR3 is TGTGCCAGCAGTGAAGAGAGGGTTTCTTTCTTT. The encoded protein is CASSEERVSFF.

Many counts were recorded for this clonotype. V and J are TRBV11-2 and TRBJ2-1, with D possibly TRBD2 on 5 matching bases. The CDR3 loop spans 13 amino acids. CDR1 and CDR2 from the germline V gene are SGHAT and FQNNGV. Trimming stripped 8 bases from V and 4 bases from J, with 12 bases between. In DNA, the CDR3 is TGTGCCAGCGAGGGCATCTCTTACAATGAGCAGTTCTTC. Translated: CASEGISYNEQFF.

This clonotype has at least ten counts. The chain joins TRBV18 to TRBJ1-2; 10 positions agree with TRBD1. CDR1 KGHSH and CDR2 LQKENI come from the germline V gene. J gave up 4 bases and V 4 bases, and 9 bases lay outside the gene matches. CDR3 length: 16 residues. The CDR3 region is CASSLYSGQGLYGYTF. CDR3 nucleotide sequence: TGTGCCAGCTCACTATACTCGGGACAGGGGCTCTATGGCTACACCTTC.

This clonotype was detected a few times. The CDR3 DNA follows: TGTGCCAGCAGTTTAGAGACTTCCTACGAGCAGTACTTC. This translates into CASSLETSYEQYF. The chain employs TRBV28 and TRBJ2-7, with D hard to call. Trimming took 2 bases from V and 1 from J, leaving 6 bases between them. The CDR3 is 13 residues long. In germline, CDR1 is MDHEN, CDR2 SYDVKM. The variable domain in full, completed from reference TRBV28 and TRBJ2-7, reads DVKVTQSSRYLVKRTGEKVFLECVQDMDHENMFWYRQDPGLGLRLIYFSYDVKMKEKGDIPEGYSVSREKKERFSLILESASTNQTSMYLCASSLETSYEQYFGPGTRLTVT.

Ten or more counts support this clonotype. The chain links TRBV5-6 to TRBJ2-1; 12 bases are a match to TRBD2. The CDR3 is 17 residues long. CDR1 is SGHDT and CDR2 is YYEEEE in the germline V gene. Losses at the gene ends were 2 bases for V and 6 bases for J; bases not matched to a gene: 9. In DNA, the CDR3 is TGTGCCAGCAGCTTTCGAAGACTAGCGGGAGACTCCAATGAGCAGTTCTTC. Residues: CASSFRRLAGDSNEQFF.

This clonotype showed up just a few times. The chain joins TRBV11-2 to TRBJ2-1; 9 bases line up with TRBD1. The V segment lost 3 bases and the J segment 2 bases; nucleotides outside the gene matches: 2. The germline CDR1 and CDR2 sequences are SGHAT and FQNNGV. The CDR3 covers 15 residues. The CDR3 protein is CASSLDRGPYNEQFF. The DNA of the CDR3 is TGTGCCAGCAGCTTGGACAGGGGACCCTACAATGAGCAGTTCTTC.

This clonotype was recorded at least ten times. The chain employs TRBV24-1 and TRBJ1-2; D uncertain. Trimming removed 5 bases at V and 1 base at J, with 7 bases between. This CDR3 has 13 residues. Germline-derived CDR1 and CDR2 are KGHDR and SFDVKD. CDR3 DNA sequence: TGTGCCACCAGTGTCGAGGATAACTATGGCTACACCTTC. It encodes CATSVEDNYGYTF.

This rearrangement joins TRBV19 to TRBJ2-1; TRBD2 agrees at 10 bases. The V gene end was trimmed by 5 bases and the J gene end by 7 bases; junction bases not matched to a gene: 20. The CDR3 is made up of 19 amino acids. Germline V gene lookup returns CDR1 LNHDA and CDR2 SQIVND (reference sequence). CDR3 sequence reads: CASSDRLAGVSTSMNEQFF. The CDR3 DNA reads as TGTGCCAGTAGTGACCGACTAGCGGGTGTATCCACCTCTATGAATGAGCAGTTCTTC.

V and J are TRBV12-3 or TRBV12-4 and TRBJ2-5; D gene unclear. This CDR3 is built from 12 residues. The V end lost 6 bases, the J end lost 5 bases, and 10 bases lay between the germline ends. The CDR3 bases are TGTGCCAGCAGCCCGAGGCCGGAGACCCAGTACTTC. Translation gives CASSPRPETQYF.

The sample holds many counts of this clonotype. The CDR3 coding sequence is TGTGCCAGCAGACTGGACGGGAATCAGCCCCAGCATTTT. This encodes CASRLDGNQPQHF. The rearrangement joins TRBV6-5 to TRBJ1-5; D is undetermined. Germline values: CDR1 MNHEY, CDR2 SVGAGI. V lost 6 bases and J 4 bases, leaving 10 bases between the germline ends. The CDR3 is 13 amino acids.

This chain links TRBV28 with TRBJ1-5; unclear D gene. CDR1 and CDR2 (germline): MDHEN, SYDVKM. The CDR3 contains 14 residues. V was cut by 8 bases and J by 0 bases, with 11 bases left in between. The CDR3 is CASDDRPSNQPQHF. The CDR3 coding sequence is TGTGCCAGCGACGACCGCCCTAGCAATCAGCCCCAGCATTTT.

At least ten counts were recorded for this clonotype. This rearrangement joins TRBV18 to TRBJ1-3, with D possibly TRBD1 on 5 matching bases. The CDR3 runs 14 residues. The germline V gene has CDR1 KGHSH and CDR2 LQKENI. The ends were cut back, 0 bases at V and 4 bases at J, with 7 bases in the middle. The CDR3 loop is CASSPPWDGNTIYF. The CDR3 nucleotides read TGTGCCAGCTCACCACCGTGGGACGGAAACACCATATATTTT.

V usage is TRBV29-1 and J usage is TRBJ1-5; D not certain. The length of the CDR3 is 12 residues. The V gene lost 6 bases and the J gene lost 3 bases, with 9 bases spanning the gap. The germline V gene has CDR1 SQVTM and CDR2 ANQGSEA. Here the CDR3 reads CSVMDVNQPQHF. The DNA for the CDR3 is TGCAGCGTCATGGACGTCAATCAGCCCCAGCATTTT.

This clonotype appeared a few times. V and J are TRBV7-9 and TRBJ2-1; D not resolved. CDR1 is SEHNR and CDR2 is FQNEAQ in the germline V gene (reference sequence). The CDR3 consists of 11 residues. The V and J ends lost 2 bases and 9 bases respectively, with 5 bases between them. The CDR3 spells CASSLSSEQFF. In DNA form, the CDR3 reads TGTGCCAGCAGCTTAAGCAGTGAGCAGTTCTTC.

This clonotype was seen ten or more times. V usage is TRBV7-9 and J usage is TRBJ2-3; TRBD1 matches 8 bases. Germline loops: CDR1 SEHNR, CDR2 FQNEAQ (reference sequence). This CDR3 has 16 residues. J lost 1 base, V lost 3 bases, and 6 bases had no gene match. The DNA for the CDR3 is TGTGCCAGCAGCTTTGGAACACAGGGGGGCACAGATACGCAGTATTTT. This translates into CASSFGTQGGTDTQYF. Using reference TRBV7-9 and TRBJ2-3 for the parts outside the CDR3, the full variable domain is DTGVSQNPRHKITKRGQNVTFRCDPISEHNRLYWYRQTLGQGPEFLTYFQNEAQLEKSRLLSDRFSAERPKGSFSTLEIQRTEQGDSAMYLCASSFGTQGGTDTQYFGPGTRLTVL.

This clonotype was seen many times. The chain links TRBV9 to TRBJ2-1, with D perhaps matching TRBD2 (5 bases). This CDR3 region has 12 residues. Germline V gene data show CDR1 as SGDLS and CDR2 as YYNGEE. V was trimmed by 4 bases and J by 9 bases, leaving 11 bases between them. The CDR3 spells CASSLSRGEQFF. The CDR3 bases are TGTGCCAGCAGCCTGAGCCGGGGTGAGCAGTTCTTC. Looking up the rest from reference TRBV9 and TRBJ2-1 gives the full variable domain: DSGVTQTPKHLITATGQRVTLRCSPRSGDLSVYWYQQSLDQGLQFLIQYYNGEERAKGNILERFSAQQFPDLHSELNLSSLELGDSALYFCASSLSRGEQFFGPGTRLTVL.

The V call is TRBV28, the J call TRBJ1-1, with D unclear. V lost 5 bases and J 5 bases, leaving 15 bases between the germline ends. The length of the CDR3 is 14 residues. CDR1 and CDR2 (germline): MDHEN, SYDVKM. CDR3 sequence: CASSASNSRTEAFF. The CDR3 DNA follows: TGTGCCAGCAGTGCCAGCAATAGTCGGACTGAAGCTTTCTTT.

This clonotype has only a few counts. V and J are TRBV18 and TRBJ2-5, with D maybe TRBD1 (6 bases). The V gene's germline CDR1 is KGHSH and CDR2 LQKENI. V lost 3 bases and J lost 1, with 12 bases in between. This CDR3 spans 15 amino acids. The CDR3 DNA sequence: TGTGCCAGCTCACCCCTCAAAGGGGGCCAAGAGACCCAGTACTTC. It encodes CASSPLKGGQETQYF.

The rearrangement uses TRBV6-6 and TRBJ2-5; 9 bases align to TRBD2. The CDR3 runs to 15 residues. V lost 3 bases and J lost 4; bases outside the gene matches: 6. Germline CDR1 is MNHNY and CDR2 is SVGAGI (reference sequence). CDR3 DNA sequence: TGTGCCAGCAGTTATAGCGGGAGAATAGGAGAGACCCAGTACTTC. Its protein product is CASSYSGRIGETQYF.